Shown below are 19 T cell receptor beta chains from a single sample sequenced in a study of vaccination and CD4 T cells after COVID-19. Antigens of these TCRs are unknown. The Oncomine TCR Beta short-read assay was applied to DNA of cultured CD4+ T cells. In TCRdb, the PCR reads were re-called with MiXCR into one record per CDR3 protein. The table records 8,400 or so distinct CDR3 sequences, more than 60% of them present only once. Treatment described: approximately nine-day PBMC culture with coronavirus spike peptide pools or control peptides (ViraFEST assay). What was sequenced was CD4+ T cells from blood, cultured in vitro. All receptors come from a human donor who had recovered from COVID-19.

Only a few counts were recorded for this clonotype. This chain uses TRBV15 with TRBJ2-2, with a possible D match to TRBD2 (5 bases). Trimming took 3 bases from V and 2 from J, leaving 7 bases between them. This CDR3 is built from 14 residues. Germline CDR1 is LNHNV and CDR2 is YYDKDF (reference sequence). The CDR3 DNA is TGTGCCACCAGCAGGAGACTAAACACCGGGGAGCTGTTTTTT. It yields the protein CATSRRLNTGELFF.

CDR3 protein: CASSLRTSGSGTDTQYF. The CDR3 DNA sequence: TGTGCCAGCAGCTTAAGGACTAGCGGGAGTGGTACAGATACGCAGTATTTT. This chain links TRBV11-2 with TRBJ2-3; 13 bases agree with TRBD2. Germline V gene data show CDR1 as SGHAT and CDR2 as FQNNGV. This CDR3 spans 17 amino acids. Unmatched junction bases numbered 5, after V lost 2 bases and J lost 3 bases.

The gene calls are TRBV5-1 and TRBJ2-5; the D gene is possibly TRBD2 (6 bases). The V gene's germline CDR1 is SGHRS and CDR2 YFSETQ. The CDR3 loop spans 14 amino acids. V was cut by 0 bases and J by 3 bases, with 9 bases left in between. The CDR3 reads CASSLGLVKETQYF. The CDR3, as DNA: TGCGCCAGCAGCTTGGGACTAGTGAAAGAGACCCAGTACTTC.

The chain employs TRBV19 and TRBJ1-1, with D maybe TRBD1 (5 bases). CDR1 LNHDA and CDR2 SQIVND come from the germline V gene (reference sequence). Trimming took 3 bases from V and 7 from J, leaving 18 bases between them. The CDR3 is made up of 15 amino acids. The CDR3 protein is CASSMSLRGANEAFF. The CDR3 DNA follows: TGTGCCAGTAGTATGAGTCTAAGGGGCGCGAATGAAGCTTTCTTT.

This chain uses TRBV27 with TRBJ1-2; D gene unclear. The CDR3 has 13 amino acids. The germline gives CDR1 MNHEY, CDR2 SMNVEV (reference sequence). Trimming left V 6 bases short and J 4 bases short, with 12 bases between. CDR3 in amino acids: CASSPRGGYGYTF. CDR3 bases: TGTGCCAGCAGCCCCCGCGGAGGCTATGGCTACACCTTC.

This chain connects TRBV27 to TRBJ1-5; TRBD1 might be the D (6 bases). Between the trimmed V and J ends, which lost 5 bases and 1 base, there was a span of 9 bases. Germline V gene sequence: CDR1 MNHEY, CDR2 SMNVEV (reference sequence). This CDR3 has 14 residues. The CDR3 protein is CASSQGRSNQPQHF. The CDR3 region has the DNA TGTGCCAGCAGTCAGGGGAGAAGCAATCAGCCCCAGCATTTT.

The chain has TRBV20-1 and TRBJ2-2; 8 bases fit TRBD2. The CDR3 runs to 17 residues. The V and J ends lost 2 bases and 4 bases, in that order; junction bases with no gene match: 12. Germline V gene lookup returns CDR1 DFQATT and CDR2 SNEGSKA (reference sequence). The CDR3 region is CSARPQGVSGITGELFF. For the CDR3, the DNA is TGCAGTGCTAGACCCCAGGGTGTTAGCGGGATCACCGGGGAGCTGTTTTTT.

This clonotype was recorded only once. The chain is built from TRBV6-1 and TRBJ2-2; no clear D. This CDR3 contains 14 residues. The germline V gene has CDR1 MNHNS and CDR2 SASEGT. Trimming stripped 6 bases from V and 8 bases from J, with 16 bases between. CDR3 nucleotides: TGTGCCAGCAGCGGATCCAACAGAGTAGGGGAGCTGTTTTTT. This encodes CASSGSNRVGELFF.

The chain carries TRBV19 and TRBJ1-2; a weak D match, TRBD1 (5 bases). Germline CDR1 is LNHDA and CDR2 is SQIVND (reference sequence). The V and J ends lost 8 bases and 1 base respectively, with 17 bases between them. CDR3 length: 15 amino acids. The CDR3 nucleotides are TGTGCCAGTTTCATTGGAGGGACCAATAACTATGGCTACACCTTC. It specifies CASFIGGTNNYGYTF.

The chain joins TRBV6-1 to TRBJ2-5; D could derive from TRBD1 or TRBD2 (6 bases each). Looked up from germline, CDR1 is MNHNS and CDR2 is SASEGT. The CDR3 runs to 13 residues. V lost 7 bases to trimming and J lost 5 bases, with 14 bases between them. This CDR3 reads CASTDRGLETQYF. CDR3 in DNA: TGTGCCAGCACCGACCGGGGGCTTGAGACCCAGTACTTC.

V is TRBV15 and J is TRBJ2-5; a possible D gene is TRBD1 (7 bases). This CDR3 is built from 16 residues. V dropped 4 bases and J dropped 7 bases, with 22 bases sitting between them. CDR1 and CDR2 (germline): LNHNV, YYDKDF (reference sequence). The CDR3: CATSIREEGQHRTQYF. The CDR3 DNA sequence: TGTGCCACCAGCATAAGGGAGGAGGGACAGCACAGGACCCAGTACTTC.

The V gene is TRBV7-2, the J gene TRBJ2-1; TRBD2 might be the D (7 bases). The V gene's germline CDR1 is SGHTA and CDR2 FQGNSA. The CDR3 contains 14 residues. The V end lost 2 bases, the J end lost 8 bases, and 13 bases lay between the germline ends. The CDR3 region has the DNA TGTGCCAGCAGCTTAATAGGGGGGGTGGATGAGCAGTTCTTC. Amino acids: CASSLIGGVDEQFF.

The V and J genes are TRBV27 and TRBJ2-7; D perhaps matches TRBD1 (5 bases). There are 16 residues in the CDR3. V was pared by 3 bases and J by 6 bases, with 21 bases between. The germline V gene encodes CDR1 MNHEY and CDR2 SMNVEV (reference sequence). Here the CDR3 reads CASSLLLDIFLSEQYF. The CDR3 DNA is TGTGCCAGCAGTTTGCTATTGGACATTTTCCTCTCCGAGCAGTACTTC.

This chain links TRBV7-2 with TRBJ1-2, with no clear D. V was pared by 5 bases and J by 6 bases, with 13 bases between. The CDR3 loop spans 13 amino acids. Germline-derived CDR1 and CDR2 are SGHTA and FQGNSA. The CDR3 DNA follows: TGTGCCAGCAGCGTGACACCACTCAATGGCTACACCTTC. Protein product: CASSVTPLNGYTF. The full variable domain, rest sourced from reference TRBV7-2 and TRBJ1-2, is GAGVSQSPSNKVTEKGKDVELRCDPISGHTALYWYRQSLGQGLEFLIYFQGNSAPDKSGLPSDRFSAERTGGSVSTLTIQRTQQEDSAVYLCASSVTPLNGYTFGSGTRLTVV.

This clonotype was seen once. The chain joins TRBV28 to TRBJ2-7, with 16 bases aligning to TRBD2. V shed 2 bases and J 4 bases; nucleotides not matched to a gene: 5. The CDR3 is made up of 17 amino acids. Germline V lookup: CDR1 MDHEN, CDR2 SYDVKM. The DNA for the CDR3 is TGTGCCAGCAGTTTACCCCCGGGACTAGCGGGAGGGTACGAGCAGTACTTC. Amino acid sequence: CASSLPPGLAGGYEQYF.

A few counts support this clonotype. The CDR3 DNA reads TGCGCCAGCAGCCAGTCCCGGACAGGGAACTATGGCTACACCTTC. Amino acids: CASSQSRTGNYGYTF. The chain carries TRBV4-3 and TRBJ1-2; TRBD1 matches 8 bases. The CDR3 totals 15 residues. The V segment lost 3 bases and the J segment 2 bases; nucleotides outside the gene matches: 5. Germline V gene data show CDR1 as LGHNA and CDR2 as YSLEER.

This rearrangement joins TRBV5-1 to TRBJ2-5; D gene ambiguous. This CDR3 region has 13 residues. Germline-derived CDR1 and CDR2 are SGHRS and YFSETQ. The germline V and J ends were trimmed by 1 base and 3 bases, with 7 bases remaining between them. This CDR3 is CASSLFAEETQYF. The CDR3 DNA follows: TGCGCCAGCAGCTTGTTCGCGGAAGAGACCCAGTACTTC.

V is TRBV2 and J is TRBJ1-3; 8 bases are a match to TRBD1. The CDR3 is made up of 17 amino acids. V gave up 4 bases and J gave up 0 bases; unmatched junction bases: 8. Per germline, CDR1 SNHLY and CDR2 FYNNEI. The DNA for the CDR3 is TGTGCCAGCAGTGGGAGACAGGGGCTGTTCTCTGGAAACACCATATATTTT. Its translation is CASSGRQGLFSGNTIYF. The whole variable domain, remainder taken from reference TRBV2 and TRBJ1-3, is EPEVTQTPSHQVTQMGQEVILRCVPISNHLYFYWYRQILGQKVEFLVSFYNNEISEKSEIFDDQFSVERPDGSNFTLKIRSTKLEDSAMYFCASSGRQGLFSGNTIYFGEGSWLTVV.

CDR3: CASSFPPGTEAFF. For the CDR3, the DNA is TGTGCCAGCAGCTTCCCCCCTGGGACTGAAGCTTTCTTT. The chain carries TRBV5-4 and TRBJ1-1; D unclear. Trimming pared 2 bases from V and 5 bases from J, leaving 10 bases between. This CDR3 is 13 amino acids long. The germline V gene has CDR1 SGHNT and CDR2 YYREEE (reference sequence).